This paragraph covers one T cell receptor beta chain sequence. Symptom resolution, clearance, or two negative PCRs marked donors in Cohort 3 as recovered. The data stem from a study of blood T cell repertoires in COVID-19. Overall study: Material from acute and convalescent COVID-19 was sourced from the United States, Italy and Spain.

Original analysis: Amplification of reference gene primers was used by the study to estimate nucleated cell counts. Measured with immunoSEQ multiplex PCR; TCRdb has only the in-frame clones, and not every one. That table supplies the V and J calls and clone size; D and trimming were determined from the DNA. The data contain fewer than 400,000 clones, 80% to 90% of them singletons. This CDR3 spans 13 amino acids. Germline CDR1 and CDR2: KGHSH and LQKENI. Trimming stripped 6 bases from V and 4 bases from J, with 12 bases between. The TCR originated in a man aged 30-40 years who had recovered from COVID-19. This chain joins TRBV18 and TRBJ1-1, with D maybe TRBD1 (5 bases). The specimen was PBMCs or T cells enriched from blood (not recorded which). The DNA for the CDR3 is TGTGCCAGCTCCCCCGACAGCCTCACTGAAGCTTTCTTT. It is translated as CASSPDSLTEAFF.